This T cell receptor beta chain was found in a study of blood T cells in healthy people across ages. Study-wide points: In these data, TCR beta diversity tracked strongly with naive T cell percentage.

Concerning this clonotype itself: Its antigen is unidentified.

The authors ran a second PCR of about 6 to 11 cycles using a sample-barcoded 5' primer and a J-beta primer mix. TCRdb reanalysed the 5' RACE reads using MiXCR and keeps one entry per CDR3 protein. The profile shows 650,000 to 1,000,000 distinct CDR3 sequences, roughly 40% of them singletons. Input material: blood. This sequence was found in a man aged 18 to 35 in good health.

This chain's CDR3 is CASSLGRTGGTQYF. CDR3 bases: TGTGCCAGCAGCTTAGGACGGACGGGGGGGACCCAGTACTTC. The chain couples TRBV7-2 to TRBJ2-7; TRBD2 aligns across 7 bases. The end of the DNA aligns better with TRBJ2-5, so the J call may be wrong. The CDR3 length is 14 residues. Germline CDR1 is SGHTA and CDR2 is FQGNSA.